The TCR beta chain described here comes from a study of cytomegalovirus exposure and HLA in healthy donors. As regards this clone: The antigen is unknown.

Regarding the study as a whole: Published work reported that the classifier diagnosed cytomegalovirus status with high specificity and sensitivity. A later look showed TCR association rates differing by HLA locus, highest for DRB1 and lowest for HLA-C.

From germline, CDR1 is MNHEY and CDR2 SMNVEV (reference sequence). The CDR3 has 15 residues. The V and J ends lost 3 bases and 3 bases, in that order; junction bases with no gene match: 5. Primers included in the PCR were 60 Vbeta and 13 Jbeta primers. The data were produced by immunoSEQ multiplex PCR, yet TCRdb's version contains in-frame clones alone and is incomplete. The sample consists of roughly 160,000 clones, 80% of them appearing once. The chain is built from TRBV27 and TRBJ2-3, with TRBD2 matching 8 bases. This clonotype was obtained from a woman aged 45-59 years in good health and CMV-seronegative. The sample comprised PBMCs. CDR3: CASSFFGGATDTQYF. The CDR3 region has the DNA TGTGCCAGCAGTTTTTTCGGGGGGGCAACAGATACGCAGTATTTT.